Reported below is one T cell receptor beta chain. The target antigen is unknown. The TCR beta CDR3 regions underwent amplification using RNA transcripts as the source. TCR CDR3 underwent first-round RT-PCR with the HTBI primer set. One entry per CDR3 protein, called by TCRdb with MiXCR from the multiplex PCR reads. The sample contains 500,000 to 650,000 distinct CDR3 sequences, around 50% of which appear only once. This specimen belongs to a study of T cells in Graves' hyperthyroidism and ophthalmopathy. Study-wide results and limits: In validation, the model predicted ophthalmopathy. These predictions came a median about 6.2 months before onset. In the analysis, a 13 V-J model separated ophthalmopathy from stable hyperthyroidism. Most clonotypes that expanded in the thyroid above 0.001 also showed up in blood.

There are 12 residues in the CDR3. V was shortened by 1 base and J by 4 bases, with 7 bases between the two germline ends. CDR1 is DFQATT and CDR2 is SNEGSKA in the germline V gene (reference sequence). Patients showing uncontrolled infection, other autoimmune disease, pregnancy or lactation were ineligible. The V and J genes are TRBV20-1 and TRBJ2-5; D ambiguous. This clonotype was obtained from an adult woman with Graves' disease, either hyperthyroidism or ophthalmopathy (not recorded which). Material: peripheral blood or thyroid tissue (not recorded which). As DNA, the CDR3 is TGCAGTGCTAGAGGTGGGTCAGAGACCCAGTACTTC. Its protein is CSARGGSETQYF.